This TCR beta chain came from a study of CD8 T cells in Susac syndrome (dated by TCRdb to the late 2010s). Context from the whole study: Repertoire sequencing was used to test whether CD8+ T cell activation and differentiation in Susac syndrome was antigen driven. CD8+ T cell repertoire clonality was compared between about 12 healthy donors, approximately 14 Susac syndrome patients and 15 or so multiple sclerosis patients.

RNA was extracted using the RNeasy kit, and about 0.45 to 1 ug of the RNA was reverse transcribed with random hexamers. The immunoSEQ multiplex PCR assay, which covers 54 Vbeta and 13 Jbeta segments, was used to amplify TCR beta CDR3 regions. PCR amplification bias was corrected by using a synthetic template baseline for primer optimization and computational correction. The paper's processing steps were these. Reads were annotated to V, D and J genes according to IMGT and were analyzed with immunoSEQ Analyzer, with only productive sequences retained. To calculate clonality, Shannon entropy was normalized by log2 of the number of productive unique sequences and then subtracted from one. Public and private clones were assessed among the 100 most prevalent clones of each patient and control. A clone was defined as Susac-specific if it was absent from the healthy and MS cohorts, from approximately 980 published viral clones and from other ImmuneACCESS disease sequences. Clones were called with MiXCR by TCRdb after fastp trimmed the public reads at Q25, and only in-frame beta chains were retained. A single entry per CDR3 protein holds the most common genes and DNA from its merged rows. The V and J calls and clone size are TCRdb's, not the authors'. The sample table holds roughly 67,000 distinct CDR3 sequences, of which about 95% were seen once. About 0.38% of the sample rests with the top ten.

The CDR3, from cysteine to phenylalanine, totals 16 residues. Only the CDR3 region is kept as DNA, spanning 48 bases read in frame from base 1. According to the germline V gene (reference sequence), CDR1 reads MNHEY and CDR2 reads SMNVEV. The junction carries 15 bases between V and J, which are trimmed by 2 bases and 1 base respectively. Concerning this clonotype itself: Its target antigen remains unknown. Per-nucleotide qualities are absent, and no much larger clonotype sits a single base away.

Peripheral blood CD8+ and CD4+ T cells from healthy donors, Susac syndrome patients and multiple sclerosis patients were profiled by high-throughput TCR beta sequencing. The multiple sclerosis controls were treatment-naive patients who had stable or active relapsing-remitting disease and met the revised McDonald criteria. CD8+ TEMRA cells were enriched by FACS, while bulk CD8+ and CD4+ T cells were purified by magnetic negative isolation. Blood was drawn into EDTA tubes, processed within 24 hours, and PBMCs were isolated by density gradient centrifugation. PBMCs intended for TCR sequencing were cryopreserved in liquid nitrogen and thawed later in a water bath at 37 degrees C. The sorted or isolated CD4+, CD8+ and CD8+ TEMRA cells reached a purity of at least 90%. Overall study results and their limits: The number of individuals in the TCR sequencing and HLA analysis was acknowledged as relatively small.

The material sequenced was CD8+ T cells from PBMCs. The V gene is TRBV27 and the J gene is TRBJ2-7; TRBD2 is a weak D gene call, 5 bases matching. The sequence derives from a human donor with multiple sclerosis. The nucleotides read TGTGCCAGCAGTTTAAACGGTGGGGAGCTTTCCTACGAGCAGTACTTC. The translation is CASSLNGGELSYEQYF.